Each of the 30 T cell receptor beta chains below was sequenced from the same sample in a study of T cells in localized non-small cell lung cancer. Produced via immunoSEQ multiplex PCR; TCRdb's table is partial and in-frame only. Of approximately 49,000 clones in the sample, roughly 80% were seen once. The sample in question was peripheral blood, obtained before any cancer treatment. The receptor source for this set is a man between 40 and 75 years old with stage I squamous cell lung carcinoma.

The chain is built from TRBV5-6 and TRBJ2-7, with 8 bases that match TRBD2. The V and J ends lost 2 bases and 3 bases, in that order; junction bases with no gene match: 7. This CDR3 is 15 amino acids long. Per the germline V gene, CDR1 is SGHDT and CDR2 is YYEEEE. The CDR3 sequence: CASSFPGLGFYEQYF. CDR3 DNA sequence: TGTGCCAGCAGCTTTCCGGGACTAGGGTTCTACGAGCAGTACTTC.

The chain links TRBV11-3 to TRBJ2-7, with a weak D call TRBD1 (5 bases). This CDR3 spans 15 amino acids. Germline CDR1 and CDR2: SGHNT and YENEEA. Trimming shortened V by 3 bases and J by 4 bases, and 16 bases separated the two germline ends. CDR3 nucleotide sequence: TGTGCCAGCAGCTTCAGGGCCTCTGCTGGTTACGAGCAGTACTTC. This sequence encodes CASSFRASAGYEQYF.

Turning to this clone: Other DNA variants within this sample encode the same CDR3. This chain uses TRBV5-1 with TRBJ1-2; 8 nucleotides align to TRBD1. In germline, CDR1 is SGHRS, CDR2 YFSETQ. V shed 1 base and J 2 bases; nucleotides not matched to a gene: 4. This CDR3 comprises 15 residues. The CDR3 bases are TGCGCCAGCAGCTTGCGGCAGGGGGCAAACTATGGCTACACCTTC. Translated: CASSLRQGANYGYTF.

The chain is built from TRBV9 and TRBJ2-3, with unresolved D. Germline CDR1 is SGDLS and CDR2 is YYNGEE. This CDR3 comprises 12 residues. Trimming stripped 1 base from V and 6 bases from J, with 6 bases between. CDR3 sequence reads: CASSVSSDTQYF. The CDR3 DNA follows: TGTGCCAGCAGCGTAAGTTCCGATACGCAGTATTTT.

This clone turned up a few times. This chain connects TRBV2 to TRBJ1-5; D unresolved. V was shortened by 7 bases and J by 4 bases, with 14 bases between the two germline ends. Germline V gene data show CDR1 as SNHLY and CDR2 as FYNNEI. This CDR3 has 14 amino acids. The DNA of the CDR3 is TGTGCCAGCACTTCAATTGGGTCTAATCAGCCCCAGCATTTT. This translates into CASTSIGSNQPQHF.

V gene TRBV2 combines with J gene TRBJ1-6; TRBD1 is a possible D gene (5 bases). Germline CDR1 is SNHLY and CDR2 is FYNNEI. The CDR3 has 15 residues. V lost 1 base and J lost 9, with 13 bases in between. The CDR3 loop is CASSEGSGIGSPLHF. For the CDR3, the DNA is TGTGCCAGCAGTGAAGGATCAGGGATCGGTTCACCCCTCCACTTT.

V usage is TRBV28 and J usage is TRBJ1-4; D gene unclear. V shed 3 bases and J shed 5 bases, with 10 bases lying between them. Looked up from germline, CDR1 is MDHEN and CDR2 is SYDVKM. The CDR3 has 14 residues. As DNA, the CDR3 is TGTGCCAGCAGTTTTGGTCAGCCAAATGAAAAACTGTTTTTT. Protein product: CASSFGQPNEKLFF.

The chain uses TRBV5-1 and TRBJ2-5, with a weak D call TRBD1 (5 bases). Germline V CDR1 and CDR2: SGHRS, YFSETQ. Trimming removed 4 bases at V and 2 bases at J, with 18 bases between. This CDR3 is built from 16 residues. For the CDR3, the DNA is TGCGCCAGCAGCCCACAGGACCCAATCTTACAAGAGACCCAGTACTTC. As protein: CASSPQDPILQETQYF.

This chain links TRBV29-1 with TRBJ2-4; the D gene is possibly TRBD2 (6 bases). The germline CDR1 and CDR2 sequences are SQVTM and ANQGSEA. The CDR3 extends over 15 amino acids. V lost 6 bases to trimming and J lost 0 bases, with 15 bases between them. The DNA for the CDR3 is TGCAGCGTCAGCCCCCAGGGACTAGCCAAAAACATTCAGTACTTC. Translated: CSVSPQGLAKNIQYF.

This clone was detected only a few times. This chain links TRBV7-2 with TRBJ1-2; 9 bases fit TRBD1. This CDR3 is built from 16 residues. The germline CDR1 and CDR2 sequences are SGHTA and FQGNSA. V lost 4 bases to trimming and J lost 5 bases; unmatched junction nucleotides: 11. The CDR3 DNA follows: TGTGCCAGCAGCTCCTCCCCCCTGGACAGGGGATATGGCTACACCTTC. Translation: CASSSSPLDRGYGYTF.

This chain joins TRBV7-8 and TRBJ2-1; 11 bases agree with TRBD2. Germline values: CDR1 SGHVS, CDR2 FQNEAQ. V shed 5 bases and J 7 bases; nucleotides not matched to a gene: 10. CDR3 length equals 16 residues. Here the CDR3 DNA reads TGTGCCAGCAGCCCCCTAGCGGGGGGCCGACGGAATGAGCAGTTCTTC. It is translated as CASSPLAGGRRNEQFF.

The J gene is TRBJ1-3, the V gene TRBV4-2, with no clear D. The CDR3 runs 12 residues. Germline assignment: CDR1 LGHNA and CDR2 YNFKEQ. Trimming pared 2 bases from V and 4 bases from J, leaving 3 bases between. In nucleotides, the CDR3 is TGTGCCAGCAGCCAATGGGGAAACACCATATATTTT. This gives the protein CASSQWGNTIYF.

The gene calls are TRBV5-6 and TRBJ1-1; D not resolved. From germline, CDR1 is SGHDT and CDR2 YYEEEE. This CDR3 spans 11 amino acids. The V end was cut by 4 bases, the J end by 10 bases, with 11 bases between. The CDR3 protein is CASSLGSRAFF. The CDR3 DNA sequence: TGTGCCAGCAGCCTCGGTTCTCGAGCTTTCTTT.

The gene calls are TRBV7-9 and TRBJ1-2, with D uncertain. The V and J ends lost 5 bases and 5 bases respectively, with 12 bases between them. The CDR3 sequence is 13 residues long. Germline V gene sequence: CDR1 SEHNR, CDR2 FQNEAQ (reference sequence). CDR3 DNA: TGTGCCAGCAGCCCCGGCGCCCTTTATGGCTACACCTTC. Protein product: CASSPGALYGYTF.

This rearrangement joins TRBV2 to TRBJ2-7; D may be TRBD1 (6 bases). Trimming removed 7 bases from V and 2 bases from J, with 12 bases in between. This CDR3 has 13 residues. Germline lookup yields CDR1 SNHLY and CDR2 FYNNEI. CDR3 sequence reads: CASTKDSAYEQYF. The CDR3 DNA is TGTGCCAGCACTAAGGACAGCGCCTACGAGCAGTACTTC.

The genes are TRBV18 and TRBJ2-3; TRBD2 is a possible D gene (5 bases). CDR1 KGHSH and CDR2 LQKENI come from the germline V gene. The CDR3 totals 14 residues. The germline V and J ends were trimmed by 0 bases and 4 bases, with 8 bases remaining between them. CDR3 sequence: CASSPPSVADTQYF. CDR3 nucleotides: TGTGCCAGCTCACCACCTAGCGTCGCAGATACGCAGTATTTT.

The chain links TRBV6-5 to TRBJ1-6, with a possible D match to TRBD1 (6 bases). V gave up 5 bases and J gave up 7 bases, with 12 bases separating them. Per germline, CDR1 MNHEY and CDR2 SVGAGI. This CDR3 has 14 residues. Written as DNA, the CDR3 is TGTGCCAGCAGTGATTTAACAGGGAATTCACCCCTCCACTTT. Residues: CASSDLTGNSPLHF.

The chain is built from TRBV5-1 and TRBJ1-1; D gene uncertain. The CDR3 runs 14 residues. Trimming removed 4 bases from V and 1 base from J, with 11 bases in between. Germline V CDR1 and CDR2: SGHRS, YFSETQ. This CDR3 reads CASSMGGKNTEAFF. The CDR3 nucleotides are TGCGCCAGCAGCATGGGCGGGAAGAACACTGAAGCTTTCTTT. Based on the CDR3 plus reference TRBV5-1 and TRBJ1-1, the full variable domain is KAGVTQTPRYLIKTRGQQVTLSCSPISGHRSVSWYQQTPGQGLQFLFEYFSETQRNKGNFPGRFSGRQFSNSRSEMNVSTLELGDSALYLCASSMGGKNTEAFFGQGTRLTVV.

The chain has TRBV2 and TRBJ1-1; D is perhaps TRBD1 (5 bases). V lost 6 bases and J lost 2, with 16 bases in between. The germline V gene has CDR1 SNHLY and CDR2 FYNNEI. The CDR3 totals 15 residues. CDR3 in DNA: TGTGCCAGCAGGGACACCACAGCCCTTAACACTGAAGCTTTCTTT. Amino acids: CASRDTTALNTEAFF.

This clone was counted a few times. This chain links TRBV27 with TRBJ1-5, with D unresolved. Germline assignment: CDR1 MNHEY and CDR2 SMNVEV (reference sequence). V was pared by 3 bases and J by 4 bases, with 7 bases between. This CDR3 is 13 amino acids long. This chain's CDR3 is CASSFAKNQPQHF. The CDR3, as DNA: TGTGCCAGCAGTTTTGCCAAAAATCAGCCCCAGCATTTT.

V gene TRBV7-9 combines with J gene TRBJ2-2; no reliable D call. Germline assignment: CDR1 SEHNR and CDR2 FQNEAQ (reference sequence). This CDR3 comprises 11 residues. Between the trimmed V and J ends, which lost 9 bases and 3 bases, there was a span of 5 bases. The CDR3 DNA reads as TGTGCCAGTTGGTACACCGGGGAGCTGTTTTTT. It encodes CASWYTGELFF.

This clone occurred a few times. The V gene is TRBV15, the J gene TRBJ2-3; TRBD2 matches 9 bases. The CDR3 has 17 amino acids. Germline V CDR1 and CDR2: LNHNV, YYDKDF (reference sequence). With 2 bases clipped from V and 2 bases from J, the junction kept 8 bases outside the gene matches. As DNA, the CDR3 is TGTGCCACCAGCAGACCCCGGCGGGGGGGGTCCACAGATACGCAGTATTTT. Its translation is CATSRPRRGGSTDTQYF.

CDR3 region: CASRTGGAWYGYTF. The CDR3 DNA sequence: TGTGCCAGCAGGACAGGGGGCGCGTGGTATGGCTACACCTTC. This chain connects TRBV6-5 to TRBJ1-2; 10 bases are shared with TRBD1. After removal of 6 bases from V and 5 bases from J, the junction contained 6 bases not matched to a gene. The CDR3 consists of 14 residues. Germline lookup yields CDR1 MNHEY and CDR2 SVGAGI.

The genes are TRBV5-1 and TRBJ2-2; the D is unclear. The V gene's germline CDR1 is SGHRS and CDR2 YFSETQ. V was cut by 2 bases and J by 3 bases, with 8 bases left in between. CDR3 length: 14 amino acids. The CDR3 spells CASSLPVDTGELFF. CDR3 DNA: TGCGCCAGCAGCTTACCAGTGGACACCGGGGAGCTGTTTTTT.

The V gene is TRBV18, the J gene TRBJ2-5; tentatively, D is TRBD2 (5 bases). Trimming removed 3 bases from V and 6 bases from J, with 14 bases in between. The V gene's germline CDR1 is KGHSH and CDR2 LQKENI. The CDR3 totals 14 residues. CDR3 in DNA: TGTGCCAGCTCACCCGAGGCGGGCATTAAGACCCAGTACTTC. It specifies CASSPEAGIKTQYF. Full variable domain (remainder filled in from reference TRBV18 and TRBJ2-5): NAGVMQNPRHLVRRRGQEARLRCSPMKGHSHVYWYRQLPEEGLKFMVYLQKENIIDESGMPKERFSAEFPKEGPSILRIQQVVRGDSAAYFCASSPEAGIKTQYFGPGTRLLVL.

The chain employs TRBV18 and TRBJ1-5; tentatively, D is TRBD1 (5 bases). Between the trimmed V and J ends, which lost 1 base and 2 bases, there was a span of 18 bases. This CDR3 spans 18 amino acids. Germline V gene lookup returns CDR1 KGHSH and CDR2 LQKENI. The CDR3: CASSPQLLREVGNQPQHF. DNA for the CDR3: TGTGCCAGCTCACCACAGCTCCTCAGGGAGGTTGGCAATCAGCCCCAGCATTTT.

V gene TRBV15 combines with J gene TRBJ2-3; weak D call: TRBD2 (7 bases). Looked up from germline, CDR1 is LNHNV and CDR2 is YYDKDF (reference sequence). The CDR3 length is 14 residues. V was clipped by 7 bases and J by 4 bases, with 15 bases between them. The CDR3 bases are TGTGCCACCATGGGGGGGGCACGTCCAGATACGCAGTATTTT. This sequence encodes CATMGGARPDTQYF.

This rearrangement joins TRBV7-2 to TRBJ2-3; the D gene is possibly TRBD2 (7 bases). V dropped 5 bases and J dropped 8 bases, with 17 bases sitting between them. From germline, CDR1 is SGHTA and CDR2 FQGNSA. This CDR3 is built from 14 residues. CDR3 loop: CASSPEGGGGTQYF. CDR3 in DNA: TGTGCCAGCAGCCCTGAGGGGGGCGGGGGTACGCAGTATTTT.

This CDR3 is CASSLFQGPYEQYF. DNA of the CDR3: TGTGCCAGCAGCTTATTTCAAGGGCCCTACGAGCAGTACTTC. The chain uses TRBV7-2 and TRBJ2-7; D remains unclear. The CDR3 is 14 amino acids. The V and J ends lost 2 bases and 2 bases respectively, with 10 bases between them. CDR1 is SGHTA, CDR2 FQGNSA, per germline.

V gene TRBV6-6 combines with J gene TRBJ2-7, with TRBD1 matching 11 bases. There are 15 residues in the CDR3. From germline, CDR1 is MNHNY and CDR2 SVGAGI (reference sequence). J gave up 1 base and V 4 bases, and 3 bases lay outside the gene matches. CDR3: CASSSGTGGSYEQYF. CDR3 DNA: TGTGCCAGCAGTTCCGGGACAGGGGGATCCTACGAGCAGTACTTC.